The entry below gives a single T cell receptor (beta chain) sequence along with its context. This record comes from a study of regulatory T cells in long-lasting Graves disease. The V gene's germline CDR1 is SGHVS and CDR2 FQNEAQ. The CDR3 spans 14 residues. The V end was cut by 1 base, the J end by 0 bases, with 4 bases between. The sample's time point: newly diagnosed GD, antithyroid drugs for less than 3 months. Preparation of the TCR library used RNA extracted from PBMCs. As a group, patients came from one endocrinology department in Xi'an, China. HTBI primers from iRepertoire and Arm-PCR of CDR3 regions yielded the TCR beta libraries. In the authors' workflow: Identified segments across samples numbered about 60 TRBV and roughly 15 TRBJ. TCRdb processed the multiplex PCR reads anew with MiXCR; each CDR3 protein has one entry. Clone size and V and J calls follow TCRdb, not the original study. The sample lists roughly 560,000 distinct CDR3 sequences, more than 15% occurring once.

These data were also reused for a study on T cells in Graves' hyperthyroidism and ophthalmopathy. In that study: Diagnosing involved the use of clinical symptoms, serum thyroxine and TRAb, thyroid ultrasound and orbital computed tomography.

This material consisted of peripheral blood mononuclear cells (PBMCs), taken at new diagnosis, from a patient treated with antithyroid drugs. The clonotype originates from a middle-aged woman with Graves disease. This chain uses TRBV7-8 with TRBJ1-5; D is undetermined. The CDR3 protein is CASSLETSNQPQHF. The CDR3 DNA reads TGTGCCAGCAGCTTAGAGACTAGCAATCAGCCCCAGCATTTT.